This passage covers 25 T cell receptor beta chains from one sample sequenced in a study of T-cell reconstitution after alpha-beta-depleted transplantation in children. Preparation of the TCRbeta library used unique molecular identifiers. MiXCR, applied by TCRdb to the PCR reads, yields one record per CDR3 protein. Among around 94,000 distinct CDR3 sequences listed, about 6.8% were seen once. Sequenced material: PBMCs, taken before TCRalphabeta/CD19-depleted stem cell transplant. The receptors shown here come from a boy aged 2 to 10 with acute lymphoblastic leukemia, due to receive a stem cell transplant.

This clonotype was observed many times. The chain recombines TRBV20-1 with TRBJ2-3, with D unresolved. This CDR3 has 12 amino acids. CDR1 DFQATT and CDR2 SNEGSKA come from the germline V gene (reference sequence). The V end was cut by 1 base, the J end by 2 bases, with 4 bases between. The CDR3 here is CSARAYTDTQYF. The DNA for the CDR3 is TGCAGTGCTAGAGCCTACACAGATACGCAGTATTTT.

This rearrangement joins TRBV20-1 to TRBJ2-5, with 7 bases fitting TRBD2. CDR1 is DFQATT and CDR2 is SNEGSKA in the germline V gene (reference sequence). The trim removed 1 base at V and 5 bases at J, leaving 4 bases unmatched. CDR3 length: 13 amino acids. CDR3 residues: CSARVGGSETQYF. Written as DNA, the CDR3 is TGCAGTGCTAGAGTGGGAGGGAGCGAGACCCAGTACTTC.

This clonotype was recorded many times. CDR3 in amino acids: CASSSQGYSNQPQHF. Written as DNA, the CDR3 is TGTGCCAGCTCTTCTCAGGGTTACAGCAATCAGCCCCAGCATTTT. The chain uses TRBV2 and TRBJ1-5; D is possibly TRBD1 (5 bases). The CDR3 runs 15 residues. Germline CDR1 is SNHLY and CDR2 is FYNNEI. V gave up 8 bases and J gave up 1 base, with 15 bases separating them.

This clonotype was seen at least ten times. V gene TRBV4-3 combines with J gene TRBJ2-6, with D perhaps being TRBD1 or TRBD2 (5 bases each). This CDR3 region has 16 residues. V lost 1 base and J 0 bases, leaving 7 bases between the germline ends. The germline V gene has CDR1 LGHNA and CDR2 YSLEER. CDR3 sequence reads: CASSQGGFSGANVLTF. The CDR3 DNA reads as TGCGCCAGCAGCCAAGGGGGGTTCTCTGGGGCCAACGTCCTGACTTTC.

This clonotype was recorded many times. The chain couples TRBV29-1 to TRBJ2-1, with TRBD2 matching over 8 bases. Germline CDR1 is SQVTM and CDR2 is ANQGSEA. CDR3 length: 14 amino acids. Trimming took 6 bases from V and 2 from J; bases not matched to a gene: 6. The CDR3: CSVHSGGPYNEQFF. The CDR3 nucleotides read TGCAGCGTGCACTCGGGGGGGCCCTACAATGAGCAGTTCTTC.

This clonotype was recorded many times. The genes are TRBV4-1 and TRBJ1-1, with D maybe TRBD1 (6 bases). The CDR3 contains 14 residues. V dropped 0 bases and J dropped 11 bases, with 16 bases sitting between them. Germline V gene lookup returns CDR1 MGHRA and CDR2 YSYEKL. The CDR3 loop reads CASSQDGGGGAAFF. The CDR3 DNA reads TGCGCCAGCAGCCAAGATGGGGGAGGGGGAGCGGCTTTCTTT.

This clonotype was counted ten times or more. This chain connects TRBV20-1 to TRBJ2-1, with 11 nucleotides matching TRBD2. The CDR3 runs to 14 residues. The germline gives CDR1 DFQATT, CDR2 SNEGSKA (reference sequence). Unmatched junction bases numbered 7, after V lost 5 bases and J lost 7 bases. CDR3 amino acids: CSAATSGGTNEQFF. DNA for the CDR3: TGCAGTGCTGCTACTAGCGGGGGTACGAATGAGCAGTTCTTC.

Regarding this clonotype: It may be a read error: a sequence one base away is much more abundant. V and J are TRBV20-1 and TRBJ1-2; TRBD1 matches at 10 bases. CDR1 and CDR2 from the germline V gene are DFQATT and SNEGSKA (reference sequence). The CDR3 is 15 residues long. The CDR3 is CCANPDRGLFYGYTF. In DNA form, the CDR3 reads TGCTGTGCTAACCCAGACAGGGGGCTATTCTATGGCTACACCTTC.

A few counts support this clonotype. V and J are TRBV5-1 and TRBJ2-1; TRBD1 agrees at 10 bases. Germline CDR1 is SGHRS and CDR2 is YFSETQ. CDR3 length equals 15 residues. J gave up 6 bases and V 3 bases, and 6 bases lay outside the gene matches. The chain's CDR3 is CASSSSGTGANEQFF. CDR3 bases: TGCGCCAGCAGCTCTTCCGGGACAGGGGCCAATGAGCAGTTCTTC. The full variable domain, completed using reference TRBV5-1 and TRBJ2-1, is KAGVTQTPRYLIKTRGQQVTLSCSPISGHRSVSWYQQTPGQGLQFLFEYFSETQRNKGNFPGRFSGRQFSNSRSEMNVSTLELGDSALYLCASSSSGTGANEQFFGPGTRLTVL.

Only a few counts were recorded for this clonotype. The chain carries TRBV20-1 and TRBJ2-7; the match to TRBD2 covers 9 bases. V lost 0 bases and J lost 6; bases outside the gene matches: 9. The germline V gene encodes CDR1 DFQATT and CDR2 SNEGSKA (reference sequence). The CDR3 consists of 15 residues. The CDR3 DNA sequence: TGCAGTGCTAGAGATCTCGGCGGGGGGGCCTCCGAGCAGTACTTC. Its protein product is CSARDLGGGASEQYF.

This clonotype showed up many times. The rearrangement uses TRBV5-5 and TRBJ2-2; D gene unclear. The germline V gene has CDR1 SGHKS and CDR2 YYEKEE (reference sequence). The CDR3 covers 16 residues. The V and J ends lost 4 bases and 2 bases respectively, with 15 bases between them. The CDR3 spells CASSHRTPDNTGELFF. The CDR3 nucleotides read TGTGCCAGCAGCCATAGGACCCCCGACAACACCGGGGAGCTGTTTTTT. Variable domain in full (rest from reference TRBV5-5 and TRBJ2-2): DAGVTQSPTHLIKTRGQQVTLRCSPISGHKSVSWYQQVLGQGPQFIFQYYEKEERGRGNFPDRFSARQFPNYSSELNVNALLLGDSALYLCASSHRTPDNTGELFFGEGSRLTVL.

This clonotype was counted a few times. The chain combines TRBV6-1 with TRBJ1-5, with D perhaps TRBD1 (5 bases). V gave up 6 bases and J gave up 1 base, with 13 bases separating them. Per germline, CDR1 MNHNS and CDR2 SASEGT. CDR3 length: 15 residues. CDR3 amino acids: CASRKNRDSNQPQHF. The DNA for the CDR3 is TGTGCCAGCAGGAAAAACCGGGACAGCAATCAGCCCCAGCATTTT.

This clonotype has ten or more counts. The chain employs TRBV7-9 and TRBJ2-1; D is unclear. Between the trimmed V and J ends, which lost 6 bases and 7 bases, there was a span of 16 bases. From germline, CDR1 is SEHNR and CDR2 FQNEAQ (reference sequence). The length of the CDR3 is 14 residues. DNA of the CDR3: TGTGCCAGCAGAAGATCCGGCGAATTAAATGAGCAGTTCTTC. Its translation is CASRRSGELNEQFF.

The chain carries TRBV12-3 or TRBV12-4 and TRBJ1-2; 7 bases map to TRBD1. J gave up 8 bases and V 8 bases, and 11 bases lay outside the gene matches. This CDR3 has 13 amino acids. The CDR3 DNA sequence: TGTGCCAGCTACGCAAAGGGGGCGCAAGGCTACACCTTC. This sequence encodes CASYAKGAQGYTF.

The rearrangement uses TRBV12-3 or TRBV12-4 and TRBJ2-1, with 10 bases aligning to TRBD1. This CDR3 is 16 amino acids long. The V and J ends lost 6 bases and 6 bases, in that order; junction bases with no gene match: 11. CDR3 coding DNA: TGTGCCAGCAGGGACACCGGGACAGGGGTTGTCAATGAGCAGTTCTTC. Protein sequence: CASRDTGTGVVNEQFF.

In its sample, this clonotype was seen many times. V is TRBV29-1 and J is TRBJ2-1, with 11 bases fitting TRBD2. With 6 bases clipped from V and 8 bases from J, the junction kept 9 bases outside the gene matches. This CDR3 is built from 14 residues. In germline, CDR1 is SQVTM, CDR2 ANQGSEA. CDR3 in DNA: TGCAGCGTCCTAGCGGGGGGTCATGTAGATGAGCAGTTCTTC. This codes for CSVLAGGHVDEQFF.

The sample holds many counts of this clonotype. The chain links TRBV4-3 to TRBJ2-5; no definite D call. Looked up from germline, CDR1 is LGHNA and CDR2 is YSLEER. Between the trimmed V and J ends, which lost 1 base and 4 bases, there was a span of 7 bases. CDR3 size: 13 residues. The CDR3 here is CASSQGGSETQYF. In nucleotides, the CDR3 is TGCGCCAGCAGCCAAGGCGGATCAGAGACCCAGTACTTC.

This sequence joins TRBV5-6 and TRBJ2-3, with a tentative D call TRBD2 (5 bases). Trimming cost V 9 bases and J 2 bases, with 22 bases left between them. The germline V gene encodes CDR1 SGHDT and CDR2 YYEEEE. The CDR3 runs to 16 residues. The DNA for the CDR3 is TGTGCCATGGGCCTGGCAAGCGGTGGTGTCACAGATACGCAGTATTTT. Its protein is CAMGLASGGVTDTQYF.

The chain employs TRBV7-9 and TRBJ1-4; TRBD1 is a possible D gene (5 bases). V lost 5 bases to trimming and J lost 5 bases, with 15 bases between them. Germline loops: CDR1 SEHNR, CDR2 FQNEAQ (reference sequence). The CDR3 totals 15 residues. This chain's CDR3 is CASSPKIGGNEKLFF. For the CDR3, the DNA is TGTGCCAGCAGCCCCAAGATCGGGGGGAATGAAAAACTGTTTTTT.

This clonotype has ten or more counts. The chain has TRBV5-6 and TRBJ2-7; 10 bases are a match to TRBD2. V shed 2 bases, J shed 2 bases, and the junction held 4 bases outside the gene matches. The CDR3 is 15 amino acids. CDR1 SGHDT and CDR2 YYEEEE come from the germline V gene. CDR3 loop: CASSLTSGTPYEQYF. The CDR3 DNA sequence: TGTGCCAGCAGCTTAACTAGCGGGACCCCCTACGAGCAGTACTTC.

The sample holds one count of this clonotype. A much larger clonotype is one base distant, so this may be a read error. V and J are TRBV20-1 and TRBJ1-6; D possibly corresponds to TRBD1 (5 bases). Per the germline V gene, CDR1 is DFQATT and CDR2 is SNEGSKA (reference sequence). CDR3 length equals 17 residues. Trimming took 0 bases from V and 5 from J, leaving 17 bases between them. CDR3 sequence (DNA): TGCAGTGCTAGAGATTACGACAGAACTACTCATAATTCACCCCTCCACTTT. Amino acid sequence: CSARDYDRTTHNSPLHF.

The gene calls are TRBV28 and TRBJ1-6; 7 bases align to TRBD1. J gave up 3 bases and V 3 bases, and 8 bases lay outside the gene matches. This CDR3 contains 17 residues. Per the germline V gene, CDR1 is MDHEN and CDR2 is SYDVKM. The CDR3 DNA is TGTGCCAGCAGTTTTATACAGGGGCTAGGCTATAATTCACCCCTCCACTTT. Encoded protein: CASSFIQGLGYNSPLHF.

This clonotype occurred many times. The rearrangement joins TRBV6-1 to TRBJ2-2, with D unresolved. The V end was cut by 1 base, the J end by 8 bases, with 8 bases between. The CDR3 extends over 13 amino acids. Germline CDR1 is MNHNS and CDR2 is SASEGT. DNA for the CDR3: TGTGCCAGCAGTGAAGGTGACTGGGGGGAGCTGTTTTTT. It yields the protein CASSEGDWGELFF.

This clonotype has just a few counts. This chain joins TRBV28 and TRBJ2-3; 11 nucleotides line up with TRBD2. The CDR3 length is 16 residues. V shed 0 bases, J shed 4 bases, and the junction held 3 bases outside the gene matches. In germline, CDR1 is MDHEN, CDR2 SYDVKM. The CDR3 protein is CASSLWTSGVPDTQYF. CDR3 in DNA: TGTGCCAGCAGTTTATGGACTAGCGGGGTCCCAGATACGCAGTATTTT. Combining the CDR3 with reference TRBV28 and TRBJ2-3 gives the whole variable domain DVKVTQSSRYLVKRTGEKVFLECVQDMDHENMFWYRQDPGLGLRLIYFSYDVKMKEKGDIPEGYSVSREKKERFSLILESASTNQTSMYLCASSLWTSGVPDTQYFGPGTRLTVL.

V usage is TRBV19 and J usage is TRBJ1-5; D ambiguous. This CDR3 is built from 12 residues. The germline V gene has CDR1 LNHDA and CDR2 SQIVND (reference sequence). Trimming removed 5 bases at V and 6 bases at J, with 8 bases between. CDR3: CASSFRSQPQHF. In DNA form, the CDR3 reads TGTGCCAGTAGTTTCCGGTCTCAGCCCCAGCATTTT.